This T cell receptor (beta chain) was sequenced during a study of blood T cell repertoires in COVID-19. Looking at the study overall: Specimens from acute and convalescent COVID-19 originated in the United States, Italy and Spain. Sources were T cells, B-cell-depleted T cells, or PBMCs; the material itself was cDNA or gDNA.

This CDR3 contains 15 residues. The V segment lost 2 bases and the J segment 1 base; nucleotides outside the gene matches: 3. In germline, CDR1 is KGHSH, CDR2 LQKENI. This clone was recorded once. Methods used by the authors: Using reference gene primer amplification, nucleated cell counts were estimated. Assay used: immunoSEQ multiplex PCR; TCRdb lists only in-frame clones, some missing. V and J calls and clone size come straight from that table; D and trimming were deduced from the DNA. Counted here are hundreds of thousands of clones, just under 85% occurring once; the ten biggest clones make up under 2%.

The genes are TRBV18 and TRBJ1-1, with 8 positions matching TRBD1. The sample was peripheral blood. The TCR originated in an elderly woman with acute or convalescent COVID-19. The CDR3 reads CASSPSTGANTEAFF. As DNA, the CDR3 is TGTGCCAGCTCACCATCGACAGGGGCGAACACTGAAGCTTTCTTT.